The rows below give T cell receptor beta chains drawn from one sample of a study of cytomegalovirus exposure and HLA in healthy donors. Data came from immunoSEQ multiplex PCR; TCRdb stores just in-frame clones and leaves some out. Here the sample spans about 190,000 clones, around 86% being singletons. The sample consisted of PBMCs. Receptors were obtained from a woman aged 18-29 years in good health and CMV-seronegative. CDR3s include the opening cysteine and the closing phenylalanine or tryptophan. The D gene is left open where the match is weak. The size of a clone is reported for some rows only, either as once, few or many, or as a class for expanded clones.

>TRBV7-9|NA|TRBD1|TRBJ2-7
CASSLDPGQGGHLSYEQYF
TGTGCCAGCAGCTTAGATCCGGGACAGGGGGGCCACCTCTCCTACGAGCAGTACTTC
>TRBV6-5|NA|TRBD1|TRBJ1-4
CASGTGTGDEKLFF
TGTGCCAGCGGGACCGGGACAGGGGACGAAAAACTGTTTTTT
>TRBV15|NA|TRBD2|TRBJ2-7
CATSREDAGDEQYF
TGTGCCACCAGCAGAGAGGACGCGGGGGACGAGCAGTACTTC
>TRBV9|NA|TRBD2|TRBJ2-3
CASSVGTSGGITDTQYF
TGTGCCAGCAGCGTAGGGACTAGCGGGGGAATCACAGATACGCAGTATTTT
>TRBV19|NA|NA|TRBJ2-7
CASSSTGTRSHEQYF
TGTGCCAGTAGTAGTACCGGGACAAGGAGCCACGAGCAGTACTTC
>TRBV5-1|few|TRBD1|TRBJ1-1
CASSPEQGFNTEAFF
TGCGCCAGCAGCCCTGAACAGGGGTTTAACACTGAAGCTTTCTTT
>TRBV5-6|NA|TRBD2|TRBJ2-3
CASSLRTSGTDTQYF
TGTGCCAGCAGCCTGAGGACTAGCGGTACAGATACGCAGTATTTT
>TRBV9|NA|NA|TRBJ2-1
CASSVAASYNEQFF
TGTGCCAGCAGCGTAGCGGCTAGCTACAATGAGCAGTTCTTC
>TRBV6-1|once|NA|TRBJ2-1
CASSGTSYNEQFF
TGTGCCAGCAGCGGGACTTCTTACAATGAGCAGTTCTTC
>TRBV6-1|few|NA|TRBJ1-1
CASSDRETTEAFF
TGTGCCAGCAGTGACAGGGAAACCACTGAAGCTTTCTTT
>TRBV5-1|few|NA|TRBJ2-5
CASSLGGAFQETQYF
TGCGCCAGCAGCTTGGGTGGGGCGTTTCAAGAGACCCAGTACTTC
>TRBV30|NA|TRBD1|TRBJ1-2
CAWSVWDRDYGYTF
TGTGCCTGGAGTGTCTGGGACAGGGACTATGGCTACACCTTC
>TRBV19|NA|TRBD1|TRBJ2-1
CASGTGTYNEQFF
TGTGCCAGTGGGACAGGAACCTACAATGAGCAGTTCTTC
>TRBV27|NA|TRBD1|TRBJ1-1
CASSLIWDRVGEAFF
TGTGCCAGCAGTTTAATCTGGGACAGGGTCGGTGAAGCTTTCTTT
>TRBV29-1|NA|TRBD2|TRBJ2-1
CSVEKLAGGGGEQFF
TGCAGCGTTGAAAAGCTAGCGGGAGGCGGGGGTGAGCAGTTCTTC
>TRBV2|NA|TRBD1|TRBJ2-6
CASNLPGRDRGLSGANVLTF
TGTGCCAGCAATTTGCCCGGGAGGGACAGGGGCCTCTCTGGGGCCAACGTCCTGACTTTC
>TRBV27|NA|TRBD1|TRBJ2-7
CASSLNRGDRQYF
TGTGCCAGCAGTTTGAACAGGGGGGATCGGCAGTACTTC
>TRBV4-1|NA|NA|TRBJ1-5
CASSQGENQPQHF
TGCGCCAGCAGCCAAGGTGAGAATCAGCCCCAGCATTTT
>TRBV23-1|NA|NA|TRBJ1-1
CASSQSWPNTEAFF
TGCGCCAGCAGTCAATCCTGGCCGAACACTGAAGCTTTCTTT
>TRBV27|NA|NA|TRBJ1-5
CASSGTGNQPQHF
TGTGCCAGCAGTGGAACAGGGAATCAGCCCCAGCATTTT
>TRBV2|NA|TRBD1|TRBJ1-2
CASGGTGALGGYTF
TGTGCCAGCGGGGGAACAGGGGCCCTGGGAGGCTACACCTTC
>TRBV7-9|NA|NA|TRBJ2-2
CSSSSGTGELFF
TGTTCCAGCAGCTCAGGAACCGGGGAGCTGTTTTTT
>TRBV21-1|NA|NA|TRBJ2-7
CASSGTCGRTGLTYEQYF
TGTGCCAGCAGCGGTACCTGTGGCCGGACAGGACTTACCTACGAGCAGTACTTC
>TRBV5-1|once|TRBD2|TRBJ2-1
CASSPRTSGNNEQFF
TGCGCCAGCAGCCCAAGGACTAGCGGGAACAATGAGCAGTTCTTC
>TRBV29-1|NA|NA|TRBJ2-2
CSVEAGNTGELFF
TGCAGCGTTGAAGCCGGGAACACCGGGGAGCTGTTTTTT
>TRBV18|NA|TRBD1|TRBJ2-7
CASSPRTGYEQYF
TGTGCCAGCTCACCGCGGACAGGGTACGAGCAGTACTTC
>TRBV29-1|NA|TRBD2|TRBJ2-7
CSVEGEGQQYF
TGCAGCGTTGAAGGGGAGGGACAGCAGTACTTC
>TRBV27|NA|NA|TRBJ2-6
CASSLKSGRRTGANVLTF
TGTGCCAGCAGTTTAAAATCAGGTCGCCGAACTGGGGCCAACGTCCTGACTTTC
>TRBV6-5|NA|NA|TRBJ2-7
CASVPPEAPYEQYF
TGTGCCAGCGTGCCCCCAGAGGCCCCCTACGAGCAGTACTTC